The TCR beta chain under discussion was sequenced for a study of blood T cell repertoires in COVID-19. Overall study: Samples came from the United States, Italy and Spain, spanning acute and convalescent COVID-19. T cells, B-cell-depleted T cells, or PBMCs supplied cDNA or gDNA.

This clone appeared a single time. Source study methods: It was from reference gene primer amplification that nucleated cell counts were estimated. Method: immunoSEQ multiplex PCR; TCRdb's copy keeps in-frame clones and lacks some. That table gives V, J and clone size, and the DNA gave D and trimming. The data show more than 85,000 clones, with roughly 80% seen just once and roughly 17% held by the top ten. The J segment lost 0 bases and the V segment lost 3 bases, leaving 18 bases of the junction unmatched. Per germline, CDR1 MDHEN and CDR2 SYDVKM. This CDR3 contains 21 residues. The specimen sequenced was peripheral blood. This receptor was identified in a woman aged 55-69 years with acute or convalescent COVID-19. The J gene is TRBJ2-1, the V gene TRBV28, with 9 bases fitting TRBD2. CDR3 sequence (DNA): TGTGCCAGCAGTTTCGGGCTCCAAAGCGGGGGGTCCTTGAGCTCCTACAATGAGCAGTTCTTC. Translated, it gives CASSFGLQSGGSLSSYNEQFF.